This T cell receptor (beta chain) appears in the sequencing data of a study of T-cell reconstitution after alpha-beta-depleted transplantation in children. Notes on the study in general: Reportedly, roughly two months post-transplant, alpha-beta T cells arose from several hundred expanded graft clones. Newly produced T cells mostly accounted for T-cell counts and diversity one year post-transplant. The high TCRbeta diversity at day 60 in some patients came from surviving recipient T cells and thymic progenitors.

Points on this clonotype: As yet, its antigen is unknown.

Germline CDR1 is SGHRS and CDR2 is YFSETQ. Between the trimmed V and J ends, which lost 4 bases and 3 bases, there was a span of 13 bases. The CDR3 has 14 residues. TCRbeta library construction was performed incorporating unique molecular identifiers. TCRdb analysed the PCR reads with MiXCR anew, one entry per CDR3 protein. The data contain 610,000 or so distinct CDR3 sequences, over 20% of them seen just once; the ten biggest clones take up approximately 33%. The gene calls are TRBV5-1 and TRBJ1-1, with D hard to call. The receptor was derived from a boy younger than two with Wiskott-Aldrich syndrome, due to receive a stem cell transplant. Source: PBMCs, taken before TCRalphabeta/CD19-depleted stem cell transplant. Written as DNA, the CDR3 is TGCGCCAGCAGCCGAATACGAAAGGACACTGAAGCTTTCTTT. It codes for CASSRIRKDTEAFF.